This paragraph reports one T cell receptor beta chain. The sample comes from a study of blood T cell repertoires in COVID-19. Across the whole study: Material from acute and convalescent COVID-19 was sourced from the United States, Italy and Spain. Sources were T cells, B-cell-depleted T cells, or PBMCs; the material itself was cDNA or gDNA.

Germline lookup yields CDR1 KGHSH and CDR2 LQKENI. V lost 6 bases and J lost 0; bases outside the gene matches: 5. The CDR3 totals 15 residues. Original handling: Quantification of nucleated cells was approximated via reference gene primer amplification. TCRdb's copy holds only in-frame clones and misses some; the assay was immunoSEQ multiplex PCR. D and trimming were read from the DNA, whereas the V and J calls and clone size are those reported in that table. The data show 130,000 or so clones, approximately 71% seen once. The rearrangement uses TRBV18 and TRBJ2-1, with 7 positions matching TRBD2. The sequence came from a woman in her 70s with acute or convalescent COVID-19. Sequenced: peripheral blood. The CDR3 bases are TGTGCCAGCTCCCTCGGGACTACCTCCTACAATGAGCAGTTCTTC. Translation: CASSLGTTSYNEQFF. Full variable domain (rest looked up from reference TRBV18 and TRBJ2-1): NAGVMQNPRHLVRRRGQEARLRCSPMKGHSHVYWYRQLPEEGLKFMVYLQKENIIDESGMPKERFSAEFPKEGPSILRIQQVVRGDSAAYFCASSLGTTSYNEQFFGPGTRLTVL.